A single TCR beta chain is shown here with its context. Its antigen remains unknown. Unique molecular identifiers were carried by the TCR beta cDNA libraries. T cells numbering about 0.85 to 10 million yielded 450,000 to 500,000 cDNA molecules. MiXCR was run by TCRdb on the PCR reads, yielding one entry per CDR3 protein. The profile shows about 770,000 distinct CDR3 sequences, around 42% of them singletons. The data were taken from a study of post-analysis software for immune sequencing data. General study findings and limits: Compared against controls, patients with multiple sclerosis displayed significantly lower normalized Chao1 diversity. Patients carried 4 or 5 TRBV segments more frequently than controls did, and TRBV5-6, TRBV5-1 and TRBV20-1 were among them.

The CDR3 sequence is 14 residues long. With 0 bases removed from V and 0 bases from J, the gap between germline ends came to 3 bases. The germline CDR1 and CDR2 sequences are LGHNA and YSLEER. This TCR derives from a girl aged 5-17 years with multiple sclerosis. Input material: blood. The chain links TRBV4-3 to TRBJ2-4; no clear D. CDR3 loop: CASSQDLAKNIQYF. In nucleotides, the CDR3 is TGCGCCAGCAGCCAAGATTTAGCCAAAAACATTCAGTACTTC.